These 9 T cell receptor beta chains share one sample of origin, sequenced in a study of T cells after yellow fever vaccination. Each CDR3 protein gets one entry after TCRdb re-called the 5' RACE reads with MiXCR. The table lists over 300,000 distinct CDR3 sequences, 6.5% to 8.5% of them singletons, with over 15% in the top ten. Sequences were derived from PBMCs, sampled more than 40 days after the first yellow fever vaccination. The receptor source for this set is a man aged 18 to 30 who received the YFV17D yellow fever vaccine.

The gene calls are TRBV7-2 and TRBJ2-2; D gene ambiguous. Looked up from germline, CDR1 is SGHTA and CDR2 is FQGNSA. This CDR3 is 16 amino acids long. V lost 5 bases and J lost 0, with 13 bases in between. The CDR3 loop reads CASSKTVRSNTGELFF. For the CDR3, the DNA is TGTGCCAGCAGCAAAACAGTGAGGTCGAACACCGGGGAGCTGTTTTTT.

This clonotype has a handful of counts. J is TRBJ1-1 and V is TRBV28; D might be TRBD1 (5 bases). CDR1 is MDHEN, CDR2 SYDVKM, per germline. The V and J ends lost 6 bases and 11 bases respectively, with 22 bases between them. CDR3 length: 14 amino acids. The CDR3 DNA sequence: TGTGCCAGCAGGACCCCGGGGGGGTCAGGAGACGCTTTCTTT. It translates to CASRTPGGSGDAFF.

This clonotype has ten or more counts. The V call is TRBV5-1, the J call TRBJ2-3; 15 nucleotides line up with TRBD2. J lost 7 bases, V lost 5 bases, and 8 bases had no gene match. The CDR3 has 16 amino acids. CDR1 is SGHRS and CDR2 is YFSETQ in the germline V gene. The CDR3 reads CASREGTSGGQNTQYF. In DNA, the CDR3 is TGCGCCAGCAGGGAAGGGACTAGCGGGGGGCAAAATACGCAGTATTTT.

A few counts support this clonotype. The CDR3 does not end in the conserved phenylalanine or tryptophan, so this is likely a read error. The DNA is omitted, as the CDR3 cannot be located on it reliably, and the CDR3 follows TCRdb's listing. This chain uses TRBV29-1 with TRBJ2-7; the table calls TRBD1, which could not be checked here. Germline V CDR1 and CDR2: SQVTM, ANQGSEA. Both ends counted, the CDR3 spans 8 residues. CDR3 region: CSVGGQGR.

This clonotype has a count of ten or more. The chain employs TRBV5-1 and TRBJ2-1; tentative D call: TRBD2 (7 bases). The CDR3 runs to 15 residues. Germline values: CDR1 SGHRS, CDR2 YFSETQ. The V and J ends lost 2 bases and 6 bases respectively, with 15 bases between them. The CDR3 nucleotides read TGCGCCAGCAGCTTTTTCGCGGGGGCCGCCAATGAGCAGTTCTTC. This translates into CASSFFAGAANEQFF.

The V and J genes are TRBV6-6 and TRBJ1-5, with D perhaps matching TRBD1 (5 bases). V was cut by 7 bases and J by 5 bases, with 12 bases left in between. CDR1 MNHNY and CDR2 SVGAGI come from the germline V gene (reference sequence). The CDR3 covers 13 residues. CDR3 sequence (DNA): TGTGCCAGCACCTGGGGGTTCGATCAGCCCCAGCATTTT. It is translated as CASTWGFDQPQHF.

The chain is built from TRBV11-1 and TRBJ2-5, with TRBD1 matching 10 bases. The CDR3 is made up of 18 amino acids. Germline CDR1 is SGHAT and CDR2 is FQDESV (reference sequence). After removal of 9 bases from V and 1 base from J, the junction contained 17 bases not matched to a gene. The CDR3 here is CARGSRRHRDRGQETQYF. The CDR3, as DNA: TGTGCCAGAGGGAGTAGGAGACACCGGGACAGGGGCCAAGAGACCCAGTACTTC.

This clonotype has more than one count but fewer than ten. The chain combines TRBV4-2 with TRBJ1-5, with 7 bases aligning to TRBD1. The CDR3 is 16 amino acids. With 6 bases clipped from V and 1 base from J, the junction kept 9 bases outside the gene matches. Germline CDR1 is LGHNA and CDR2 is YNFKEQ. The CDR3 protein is CASSPNYRGSNQPQHF. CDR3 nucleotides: TGTGCCAGCAGTCCTAATTACAGGGGAAGCAATCAGCCCCAGCATTTT.

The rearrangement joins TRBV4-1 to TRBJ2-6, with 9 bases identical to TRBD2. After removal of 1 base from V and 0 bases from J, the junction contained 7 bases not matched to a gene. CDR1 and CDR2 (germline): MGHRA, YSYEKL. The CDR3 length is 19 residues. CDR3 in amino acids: CASSQVVGTSRSGANVLTF. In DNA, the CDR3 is TGCGCCAGCAGCCAAGTTGTCGGGACTAGCCGCTCTGGGGCCAACGTCCTGACTTTC.